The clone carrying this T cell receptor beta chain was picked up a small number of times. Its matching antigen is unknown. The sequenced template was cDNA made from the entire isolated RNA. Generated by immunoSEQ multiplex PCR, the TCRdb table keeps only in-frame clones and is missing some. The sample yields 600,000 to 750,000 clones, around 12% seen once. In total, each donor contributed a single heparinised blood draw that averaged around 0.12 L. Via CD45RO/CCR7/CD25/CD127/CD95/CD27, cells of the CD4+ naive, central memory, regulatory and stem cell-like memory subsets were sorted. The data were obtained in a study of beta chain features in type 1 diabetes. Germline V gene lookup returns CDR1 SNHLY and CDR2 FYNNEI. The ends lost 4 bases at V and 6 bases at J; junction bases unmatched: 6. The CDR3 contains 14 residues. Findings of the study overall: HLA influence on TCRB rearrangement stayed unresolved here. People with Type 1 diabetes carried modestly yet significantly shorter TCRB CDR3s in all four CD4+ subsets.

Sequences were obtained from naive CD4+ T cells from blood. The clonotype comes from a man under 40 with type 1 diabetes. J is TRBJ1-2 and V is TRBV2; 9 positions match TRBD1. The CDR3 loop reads CASSVFTGGNGYTF. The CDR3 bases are TGTGCCAGCAGTGTATTTACAGGGGGCAATGGCTACACCTTC.